The T cell receptor (beta chain) described here comes from a study of T-cell reconstitution after alpha-beta-depleted transplantation in children. A library of TCRbeta sequences, prepared with unique molecular identifiers, was generated. TCRdb fed the PCR reads into MiXCR, producing one record per CDR3 protein. The data contain more than 550,000 distinct CDR3 sequences, over 9.5% of them singletons. This clonotype occurred a few times. Germline CDR1 and CDR2: ENHRY and SYGVKD. The CDR3 has 15 residues. Unmatched junction bases numbered 6, after V lost 3 bases and J lost 3 bases. The starting material was PBMCs from the stem cell graft donor, obtained from the stem cell graft. This clonotype was sampled from a human donor who donated a stem cell graft to a child with acute myeloid leukemia. The J gene is TRBJ2-7, the V gene TRBV10-3, with 9 bases lining up with TRBD1. CDR3 nucleotides: TGTGCCATCAGTGATTCCCGGGACAGGGACTACGAGCAGTACTTC. Translated: CAISDSRDRDYEQYF.